This TCR beta chain was identified during a study of CD8+ T cells in alopecia areata. RNA extraction was followed by reverse transcription into cDNA, which acted as the sequencing template. TCRdb's table, derived via immunoSEQ multiplex PCR, lists solely in-frame clones and lacks some. The sample has more than 95,000 clones, around two fifths seen once; the top ten hold about 3.1%. The germline V gene encodes CDR1 LGHNA and CDR2 YSLEER. The CDR3 covers 17 residues. V dropped 0 bases and J dropped 0 bases, with 11 bases sitting between them. In its sample, this clone was seen once. Sequencing was carried out using CD4+ T cells sorted from blood. This rearrangement joins TRBV4-3 to TRBJ1-4, with D tentatively TRBD1 (6 bases). This TCR was sampled from a human donor with alopecia areata. The CDR3 DNA is TGCGCCAGCAGCCAAGATATCCACAGGGCAACTAATGAAAAACTGTTTTTT. This translates into CASSQDIHRATNEKLFF.